Listed below are T cell receptor beta chains from one sample, sequenced in a study of PD-1 blockade in classical Hodgkin lymphoma. The method was immunoSEQ multiplex PCR; TCRdb's version includes in-frame clones alone and lacks a portion of them. The table has 85,000 to 90,000 clones, 90% seen once. The sequencing here drew on peripheral blood mononuclear cells (PBMCs), taken before the fourth cycle of nivolumab. The receptors derive from a human donor with classical Hodgkin lymphoma. Both conserved end residues are part of each CDR3. The order of the fields is V gene, J gene, CDR3 length, clone size, D gene, CDR3 DNA, CDR3 protein. D genes are given only for firm matches. Only some rows state a clone size, as once, few, many or a class for expanded clones.

>TRBV4-1|TRBJ2-7|12|.|.
TGCGCCAGCAGCATCCGGACCTACGAGCAGTACTTC
CASSIRTYEQYF
>TRBV30|TRBJ1-1|18|.|TRBD1
TGTGCCTGGAGTCACAAGGACAGGGACGCAGGGTGGAACACTGAAGCTTTCTTT
CAWSHKDRDAGWNTEAFF
>TRBV27|TRBJ1-5|12|.|.
TGTGCCAGCAGTTTCCTTAATCAGCCCCAGCATTTT
CASSFLNQPQHF
>TRBV20-1|TRBJ2-7|11|.|.
TGCAGTGCTAGAGGGCCTTACGAGCAGTACTTC
CSARGPYEQYF
>TRBV15|TRBJ1-4|16|.|TRBD1
TGTGCCACCAGCAGAGAGACTGGGACAGGGGGGGAAAAACTGTTTTTT
CATSRETGTGGEKLFF
>TRBV5-6|TRBJ2-7|16|.|.
TGTGCCAGCAGCTTGGTACAGACGTGGGGTATCAGCGAGCAGTACTTC
CASSLVQTWGISEQYF
>TRBV30|TRBJ2-5|17|.|TRBD2
TGTGCCTGGAGTGTTGGACTAGCGGGGGGGATGTACGAGACCCAGTACTTC
CAWSVGLAGGMYETQYF
>TRBV6-6|TRBJ1-2|12|.|.
TGTGCCAGCAGTGGTTTTGGCTATGGCTACACCTTC
CASSGFGYGYTF
>TRBV7-9|TRBJ2-5|17|.|TRBD1
TGTGCCAGCAGCGTAGGCGCCGGGGACAGGGGAGGGAAGACCCAGTACTTC
CASSVGAGDRGGKTQYF
>TRBV19|TRBJ2-1|15|.|.
TGTGCCAGTAGTATAGTGCCTCAGGGGTGGACTGAGCAGTTCTTC
CASSIVPQGWTEQFF
>TRBV5-1|TRBJ1-2|15|.|.
TGCGCCAGCAGCTTGGCCGGCAGGGGAGGATATGGCTACACCTTC
CASSLAGRGGYGYTF
>TRBV19|TRBJ2-1|11|.|.
TGTGCCAGTAGTTGGTACAATGAGCAGTTCTTC
CASSWYNEQFF
>TRBV15|TRBJ1-6|14|few|TRBD1
TGTGCCACCAGCATGGACAGGGATGGTTCACCCCTCCACTTT
CATSMDRDGSPLHF
>TRBV5-1|TRBJ1-5|13|.|.
TGCGCCAGCAGCTTGACAGGGAATCAGCCCCAGCATTTT
CASSLTGNQPQHF
>TRBV9|TRBJ1-1|13|.|.
TGTGCCAGCAGCGTAGCGGGGTACACTGAAGCTTTCTTT
CASSVAGYTEAFF
>TRBV28|TRBJ2-7|13|.|.
TGTGCCAGCAGTTCAGGGGATCACTACGAGCAGTACTTC
CASSSGDHYEQYF
>TRBV27|TRBJ1-4|14|.|.
TGTGCCAGCAGTGAGATACTGGCGGGAGAAAAACTGTTTTTT
CASSEILAGEKLFF
>TRBV10-1|TRBJ1-2|12|.|.
TGCGCCAGCAGCGACAGCCGCTATGGCTACACCTTC
CASSDSRYGYTF
>TRBV10-3|TRBJ1-5|15|few|.
TGTGCCACCAGTTGGGACGGGAATAGCAATCAGCCCCAGCATTTT
CATSWDGNSNQPQHF
>TRBV10-3|TRBJ2-3|18|.|.
TGTGCCATCAGTAACCCGTCGGAGGGGGCCGAGGACACAGATACGCAGTATTTT
CAISNPSEGAEDTDTQYF
>TRBV15|TRBJ1-1|14|.|.
TGTGCCACCAGCTACGAGGGGCGGAACACTGAAGCTTTCTTT
CATSYEGRNTEAFF
>TRBV28|TRBJ2-7|14|.|TRBD1
TGTGCCAGCAGATTTGGGGACAGGGGGTACGAGCAGTACTTC
CASRFGDRGYEQYF
>TRBV19|TRBJ2-3|12|.|TRBD1
TGTGCCAGTAGTATTCTGACAGGGACGCAGTATTTT
CASSILTGTQYF